The present T cell receptor (beta chain) was sequenced within a study of response to subunit inactivated influenza vaccine. General study results and limits: Seasonal influenza vaccination, on each occasion, was suggested by the authors to recruit few new T cells.

TCRdb recomputed calls from the RT-PCR reads with MiXCR, one row per CDR3 protein. There are some 500,000 distinct CDR3 sequences in the sample; about 25% occur only once, and 1.5% to 2% lies in the top ten. Trimming cost V 8 bases and J 3 bases, with 13 bases left between them. Germline V gene sequence: CDR1 DFQATT, CDR2 SNEGSKA (reference sequence). The CDR3 length is 12 residues. About this clonotype: The antigen is not known.

The sample consisted of CD4+ T cells sorted from PBMCs, taken more than 4 days after vaccination. The chain combines TRBV20-1 with TRBJ2-5; D ambiguous. The TCR sequence derives from a man aged 45-65 years who received an inactivated influenza vaccine. The CDR3 coding sequence is TGCAGTATGCAGTGGTCGGAAGAGACCCAGTACTTC. This encodes CSMQWSEETQYF.